This T cell receptor (beta chain) appears in the sequencing data of a study of T cells in Graves' hyperthyroidism and ophthalmopathy. For the study at large: Specimen type is peripheral blood, collected at initial diagnosis prior to any treatment. Study-level results: Ophthalmopathy got predicted by the model a median approximately 6.3 months before its onset.

Concerning this clonotype itself: What it binds is not known.

The V gene's germline CDR1 is LNHDA and CDR2 SQIVND (reference sequence). V lost 9 bases to trimming and J lost 13 bases, with 19 bases between them. The CDR3 length is 13 residues. Authors of the study amplified TCR beta CDR3 regions from RNA transcripts. The HTBI primer set drove a first-round RT-PCR of the TCR CDR3. TCRdb re-derived calls from the multiplex PCR reads in MiXCR, one entry per CDR3 protein. Of around 300,000 distinct CDR3 sequences listed, 13% are singletons. This receptor was identified in a woman aged 25-40 years with Graves' hyperthyroidism that later progressed to Graves' ophthalmopathy. The V and J genes are TRBV19 and TRBJ1-6; no definite D call. Sequenced: blood. CDR3 DNA sequence: TGTGCCAGCGCCCGGGAACCGACCTTCCCCCTCCACTTT. This encodes CASAREPTFPLHF.